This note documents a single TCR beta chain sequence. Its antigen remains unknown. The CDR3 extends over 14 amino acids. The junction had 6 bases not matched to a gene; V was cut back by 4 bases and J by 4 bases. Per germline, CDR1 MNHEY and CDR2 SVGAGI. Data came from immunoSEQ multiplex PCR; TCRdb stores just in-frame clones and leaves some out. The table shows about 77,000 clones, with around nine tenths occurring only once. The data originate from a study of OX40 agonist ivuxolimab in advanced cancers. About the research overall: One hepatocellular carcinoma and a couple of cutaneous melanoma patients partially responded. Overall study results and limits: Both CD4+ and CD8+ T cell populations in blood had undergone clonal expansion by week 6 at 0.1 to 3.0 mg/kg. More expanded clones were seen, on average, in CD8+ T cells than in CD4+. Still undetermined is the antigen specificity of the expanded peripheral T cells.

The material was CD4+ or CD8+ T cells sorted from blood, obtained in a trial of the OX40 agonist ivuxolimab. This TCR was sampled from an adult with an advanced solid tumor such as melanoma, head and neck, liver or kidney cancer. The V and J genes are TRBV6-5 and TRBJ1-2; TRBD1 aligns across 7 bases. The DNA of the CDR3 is TGTGCCAGCAGTTTCGTAGGGGGCGCCTATGGCTACACCTTC. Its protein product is CASSFVGGAYGYTF.